This T cell receptor beta chain was identified in a study of CD8 T cells in Susac syndrome. General observations from the study: The study admitted that it had a relatively small number of individuals in its TCR sequencing and HLA analysis.

Sequencing of TCR beta covered CD8+ and CD4+ T cells obtained from blood. It was treatment-naive patients with stable or active relapsing-remitting disease who made up the multiple sclerosis controls. Remarks on this clonotype: What it recognizes is unknown.

Reverse transcription of roughly 0.45 to 1 ug RNA was performed with random hexamers. With immunoSEQ multiplex PCR, TCR beta CDR3 was amplified across 54 Vbeta and 13 Jbeta. TCRdb redid the calling of the immunoSEQ multiplex PCR reads with MiXCR, one entry per CDR3 protein. Found here are approximately 150,000 distinct CDR3 sequences, about 93% of them singletons; the top ten hold around 0.09%. Germline V CDR1 and CDR2: SQVTM, ANQGSEA. The CDR3 spans 14 residues. Trimming removed 4 bases at V and 4 bases at J, with 16 bases between. The receptor was isolated from a human donor with multiple sclerosis. The genes are TRBV29-1 and TRBJ1-1; maybe TRBD1 (5 bases). Source material: CD4+ T cells from PBMCs. CDR3 bases: TGCAGCGTTGCCCACAGGCTTTCGGGCACTGAAGCTTTCTTT. It codes for CSVAHRLSGTEAFF.